Shown below are 4 T cell receptor beta chains from a single sample sequenced in a study of CD8 T cells in Susac syndrome (dated by TCRdb to about 2019). Libraries came from the immunoSEQ multiplex PCR assay. RNA was extracted using the RNeasy kit, and roughly 0.5 to 1 ug of the RNA was reverse transcribed with random hexamers. The public reads were reanalyzed by TCRdb: fastp trimming at Q25, MiXCR alignment, in-frame beta chains only. Rows are unified per CDR3 protein, each entry keeping the most common DNA and genes. In this sample the table shows about 300,000 distinct CDR3 sequences, 75% to 90% of which occur a single time. The top ten clones comprise approximately 0.18% of the sample. Input material: CD8+ T cells from PBMCs. The source of these receptors is a human donor with multiple sclerosis.

This chain links TRBV15 with TRBJ2-3; no firm D call. Per germline, CDR1 LNHNV and CDR2 YYDKDF (reference sequence). The CDR3 runs 13 residues. V was cut by 5 bases and J by 1 base, with 7 bases left in between. CDR3 sequence (DNA): TGTGCCACCAGCGGCGAGGGCACAGATACGCAGTATTTT. It specifies CATSGEGTDTQYF.

A single count supports this clonotype. The rearrangement links TRBV10-3 to TRBJ2-5; D ambiguous. V was shortened by 6 bases and J by 4 bases, with 12 bases between the two germline ends. Germline V CDR1 and CDR2: ENHRY, SYGVKD. The CDR3 covers 13 residues. The CDR3 coding sequence is TGTGCCATCAGCCCTAAGGGTGGAGAGACCCAGTACTTC. Translated: CAISPKGGETQYF.

The V gene is TRBV23-1, the J gene TRBJ2-7; D may be TRBD2 (6 bases). TRBV23-1 qualifies as an ORF whose function is uncertain. Trimming left V 5 bases short and J 0 bases short, with 14 bases between. This CDR3 has 15 amino acids. The CDR3 region has the DNA TGCGCCAGCAGTGGAGAGCGGGCCTTCTCCTACGAGCAGTACTTC. Protein: CASSGERAFSYEQYF.

A note on this clonotype: Because the CDR3's place on the DNA is in doubt, the DNA is left out and the CDR3 is given as listed by TCRdb. The V and J genes are TRBV21-1 and TRBJ2-7; the table calls TRBD2, which could not be checked here. TRBV21-1 is given as a pseudogene. The CDR3 is 13 amino acids long, termini counted. The CDR3 here is CASVASGTYEQYF.